The 30 T cell receptor beta chains below all came from one sample that was sequenced in a study of blood T cell repertoires in COVID-19. Some clones are missing from TCRdb's copy, which holds only in-frame ones; the method was immunoSEQ multiplex PCR. Among some 240,000 clones listed, about 83% were seen once. Sequences were obtained from peripheral blood. The receptors here all came from a woman in her forties who had recovered from COVID-19.

The chain uses TRBV5-1 and TRBJ2-2, with D perhaps TRBD1 (7 bases). CDR3 length equals 17 residues. V lost 7 bases, J lost 0 bases, and 19 bases lay in between. CDR1 is SGHRS, CDR2 YFSETQ, per germline. The CDR3 spells CASGLYAGQSNTGELFF. The DNA for the CDR3 is TGCGCCAGCGGATTATACGCGGGACAGTCGAACACCGGGGAGCTGTTTTTT.

V is TRBV6-2 or TRBV6-3 and J is TRBJ1-2; possibly TRBD1 for D (5 bases). Germline-derived CDR1 and CDR2 are MNHEY and SVGEGT. The CDR3 sequence is 14 residues long. V was cut by 4 bases and J by 4 bases, with 13 bases left in between. CDR3 in DNA: TGTGCCAGCAGTTTCGTAGGGGCCCGCTATGGCTACACCTTC. It is translated as CASSFVGARYGYTF.

The chain combines TRBV24-1 with TRBJ2-7; 7 nucleotides align to TRBD1. With V trimmed by 0 bases and J by 6 bases, 10 bases remained unmatched. Germline CDR1 KGHDR, CDR2 SFDVKD. This CDR3 is 16 amino acids long. CDR3 sequence reads: CATSDLLRQGSREQYF. Here the CDR3 DNA reads TGTGCCACCAGTGATTTGCTGAGACAGGGTTCGCGCGAGCAGTACTTC.

The CDR3 nucleotides read TGTGCCAGCAGTGAAGCGCTAGTTTCCACTGAAGCTTTCTTT. As protein: CASSEALVSTEAFF. The chain uses TRBV6-1 and TRBJ1-1; D ambiguous. Germline V gene lookup returns CDR1 MNHNS and CDR2 SASEGT. The ends were cut back, 0 bases at V and 4 bases at J, with 9 bases in the middle. This CDR3 is built from 14 residues.

This chain links TRBV28 with TRBJ2-7; D might be TRBD2 (5 bases). There are 14 residues in the CDR3. V shed 6 bases and J shed 3 bases, with 15 bases lying between them. Germline V CDR1 and CDR2: MDHEN, SYDVKM. Here the CDR3 reads CASSQAAARYEQYF. The DNA of the CDR3 is TGTGCCAGCAGCCAAGCGGCGGCGCGCTACGAGCAGTACTTC. The full variable domain, rest sourced from reference TRBV28 and TRBJ2-7, is DVKVTQSSRYLVKRTGEKVFLECVQDMDHENMFWYRQDPGLGLRLIYFSYDVKMKEKGDIPEGYSVSREKKERFSLILESASTNQTSMYLCASSQAAARYEQYFGPGTRLTVT.

This clone was found once. This sequence joins TRBV7-8 and TRBJ1-4; 9 nucleotides align to TRBD1. The CDR3 loop spans 14 amino acids. Per the germline V gene, CDR1 is SGHVS and CDR2 is FQNEAQ. Unmatched junction bases numbered 8, after V lost 7 bases and J lost 8 bases. CDR3 protein: CASTQGTGREKLFF. Here the CDR3 DNA reads TGTGCCAGCACGCAGGGGACAGGGAGGGAAAAACTGTTTTTT.

The chain joins TRBV28 to TRBJ2-7, with TRBD2 identical over 7 bases. The V and J ends lost 10 bases and 0 bases, in that order; junction bases with no gene match: 9. This CDR3 has 14 amino acids. CDR1 and CDR2 from the germline V gene are MDHEN and SYDVKM. The CDR3 DNA reads TGTGCCACGGCTAGCGGACTTAACTCCTACGAGCAGTACTTC. Amino acids: CATASGLNSYEQYF.

The chain links TRBV27 to TRBJ2-7, with TRBD2 as a possible D gene (5 bases). Trimming cost V 8 bases and J 2 bases, with 22 bases left between them. CDR3 length equals 16 residues. CDR1 MNHEY and CDR2 SMNVEV come from the germline V gene (reference sequence). The CDR3 bases are TGTGCCAGCTTTCCAAGAGGGCTCGATGGGACCTACGAGCAGTACTTC. Translated: CASFPRGLDGTYEQYF.

This clone has just a few counts. The gene calls are TRBV7-6 and TRBJ2-7; 8 nucleotides align to TRBD2. The CDR3 sequence is 14 residues long. V shed 3 bases, J shed 2 bases, and the junction held 3 bases outside the gene matches. CDR1 and CDR2 (germline): SGHVS, FNYEAQ. The CDR3 DNA follows: TGTGCCAGCAGCTTCGGGGGGGACACCTACGAGCAGTACTTC. This sequence encodes CASSFGGDTYEQYF.

The V and J genes are TRBV19 and TRBJ1-1; D is possibly TRBD1 (6 bases). Germline CDR1 and CDR2: LNHDA and SQIVND (reference sequence). CDR3 length: 13 residues. V gave up 7 bases and J gave up 4 bases, with 13 bases separating them. CDR3 loop: CASMAQGSTEAFF. The DNA for the CDR3 is TGTGCCAGTATGGCCCAGGGGAGCACTGAAGCTTTCTTT.

The chain is built from TRBV2 and TRBJ1-2, with 9 positions matching TRBD1. This CDR3 has 13 amino acids. The junction had 8 bases not matched to a gene; V was cut back by 8 bases and J by 7 bases. Looked up from germline, CDR1 is SNHLY and CDR2 is FYNNEI. In DNA form, the CDR3 reads TGTGCCAGCGGCGAACAGGGGGCGCTTGGCTACACCTTC. It yields the protein CASGEQGALGYTF.

The rearrangement links TRBV19 to TRBJ2-7; 7 bases are a match to TRBD1. Germline lookup yields CDR1 LNHDA and CDR2 SQIVND (reference sequence). This CDR3 contains 12 residues. Trimming at V came to 3 bases and at J to 5 bases, leaving 1 base not matched to a gene. Here the CDR3 reads CASSMTGNEQYF. CDR3 bases: TGTGCCAGTAGTATGACAGGGAACGAGCAGTACTTC.

The chain has TRBV20-1 and TRBJ1-4; TRBD1 matches 9 bases. The CDR3 is made up of 18 amino acids. The germline V gene encodes CDR1 DFQATT and CDR2 SNEGSKA (reference sequence). Trimming removed 3 bases from V and 0 bases from J; junction bases left unmatched: 11. The CDR3 spells CSASGLGTGIATNEKLFF. CDR3 bases: TGCAGTGCTAGTGGTTTAGGGACAGGGATTGCAACTAATGAAAAACTGTTTTTT.

This rearrangement joins TRBV5-1 to TRBJ1-2; 7 bases agree with TRBD1. The germline gives CDR1 SGHRS, CDR2 YFSETQ. This CDR3 comprises 16 residues. With 1 base clipped from V and 4 bases from J, the junction kept 10 bases outside the gene matches. The CDR3 protein is CASSLSGQEYGYGYTF. As DNA, the CDR3 is TGCGCCAGCAGCTTGAGTGGACAGGAGTATGGCTATGGCTACACCTTC.

The V gene is TRBV6-1, the J gene TRBJ1-5, with 7 nucleotides matching TRBD1. V gave up 3 bases and J gave up 4 bases; unmatched junction bases: 15. There are 18 residues in the CDR3. From germline, CDR1 is MNHNS and CDR2 SASEGT. Here the CDR3 DNA reads TGTGCCAGCAGTGACAAAGTCCCCGGGACAGCTGCTAATCAGCCCCAGCATTTT. Translating it yields CASSDKVPGTAANQPQHF.

V is TRBV7-9 and J is TRBJ1-2; 9 nucleotides agree with TRBD1. V was pared by 6 bases and J by 3 bases, with 8 bases of the junction left unmatched. This CDR3 comprises 15 residues. The germline CDR1 and CDR2 sequences are SEHNR and FQNEAQ (reference sequence). The CDR3 here is CASSSGQGQDYGYTF. CDR3 DNA sequence: TGTGCCAGCAGTAGTGGACAGGGGCAGGACTATGGCTACACCTTC.

The V and J genes are TRBV29-1 and TRBJ1-3; D unclear. The CDR3 totals 11 residues. In germline, CDR1 is SQVTM, CDR2 ANQGSEA. Trimming left V 7 bases short and J 4 bases short, with 8 bases between. CDR3 amino acids: CSASNGNTIYF. CDR3 nucleotide sequence: TGCAGCGCCTCTAACGGAAACACCATATATTTT.

The chain carries TRBV30 and TRBJ1-4; 7 bases agree with TRBD1. Per germline, CDR1 GTSNPN and CDR2 SVGIG (reference sequence). The CDR3 extends over 14 amino acids. V dropped 3 bases and J dropped 4; count of bases not matched to a gene: 5. CDR3 region: CAWRETGVNEKLFF. CDR3 coding DNA: TGTGCCTGGAGGGAAACAGGGGTTAATGAAAAACTGTTTTTT.

CDR3 amino acids: CASSIRDRGWDEQFF. The CDR3, as DNA: TGTGCCAGCAGCATCCGGGACAGGGGTTGGGATGAGCAGTTCTTC. The chain joins TRBV7-2 to TRBJ2-1; 10 nucleotides align to TRBD1. The CDR3 has 15 amino acids. Losses at the gene ends were 5 bases for V and 8 bases for J; bases not matched to a gene: 9. Germline CDR1 SGHTA, CDR2 FQGNSA.

The gene calls are TRBV12-3 or TRBV12-4 and TRBJ2-5, with D possibly being TRBD2 (7 bases). The length of the CDR3 is 12 residues. V was shortened by 3 bases and J by 14 bases, with 16 bases between the two germline ends. CDR3: CASSFTGGPVYF. The CDR3 bases are TGTGCCAGCAGTTTCACGGGGGGCCCTGTCTACTTC.

This chain joins TRBV7-8 and TRBJ2-1, with 8 bases lining up with TRBD2. Germline assignment: CDR1 SGHVS and CDR2 FQNEAQ. Trimming cost V 4 bases and J 16 bases; bases outside gene matches: 6. The CDR3 is 11 amino acids. The CDR3 nucleotides are TGTGCCAGCAGCTCCGGGGGGGCCCAATTCTTC. Its protein is CASSSGGAQFF.

This chain links TRBV5-1 with TRBJ1-5; no clear D gene. Trimming shortened V by 0 bases and J by 4 bases, and 11 bases separated the two germline ends. The germline gives CDR1 SGHRS, CDR2 YFSETQ. The CDR3 has 15 residues. CDR3 coding DNA: TGCGCCAGCAGCTTGGACGGTGAACCTAATCAGCCCCAGCATTTT. Its translation is CASSLDGEPNQPQHF.

This chain links TRBV9 with TRBJ2-7; 8 bases fit TRBD2. The ends lost 3 bases at V and 6 bases at J; junction bases unmatched: 11. The CDR3 consists of 15 residues. Germline CDR1 is SGDLS and CDR2 is YYNGEE. In DNA form, the CDR3 reads TGTGCCAGCAGCGCTGCTAGCGGGCCGCCTTCCGAGCAGTACTTC. Translation gives CASSAASGPPSEQYF.

J is TRBJ1-5 and V is TRBV7-8, with D perhaps TRBD1 (5 bases). Trimming removed 4 bases from V and 2 bases from J, with 12 bases in between. In germline, CDR1 is SGHVS, CDR2 FQNEAQ. The CDR3 runs 15 residues. In DNA, the CDR3 is TGTGCCAGCAGCTGGCAGGGAATAGGCAATCAGCCCCAGCATTTT. Its translation: CASSWQGIGNQPQHF.

The chain uses TRBV28 and TRBJ1-1; D may be TRBD1 (5 bases). Germline CDR1 MDHEN, CDR2 SYDVKM. This CDR3 region has 20 residues. Deletions cut 3 bases from V and 5 bases from J, with 31 bases between. The CDR3 region is CASSLVVGGARSGGRTEAFF. The CDR3 region has the DNA TGTGCCAGCAGTTTGGTTGTCGGAGGCGCCCGTAGTGGGGGGAGGACTGAAGCTTTCTTT.

This clone appeared a single time. The V and J genes are TRBV12-3 or TRBV12-4 and TRBJ1-1; TRBD1 is a possible D gene (6 bases). This CDR3 is 13 amino acids long. V lost 5 bases and J 8 bases, leaving 15 bases between the germline ends. CDR3 in amino acids: CASSPRRGQEAFF. The CDR3 nucleotides are TGTGCCAGCAGTCCCCGGCGGGGGCAAGAAGCTTTCTTT.

The V gene is TRBV28, the J gene TRBJ1-6, with D maybe TRBD1 (6 bases). The CDR3 sequence is 15 residues long. Trimming took 2 bases from V and 4 from J, leaving 9 bases between them. CDR1 is MDHEN and CDR2 is SYDVKM in the germline V gene. CDR3 protein: CASSLGQTYNSPLHF. In nucleotides, the CDR3 is TGTGCCAGCAGTTTAGGACAGACTTATAATTCACCCCTCCACTTT.

This chain uses TRBV3-1 (or the pseudogene TRBV3-2) with TRBJ1-3, with a possible D match to TRBD1 (6 bases). Trimming pared 4 bases from V and 0 bases from J, leaving 10 bases between. Per germline, CDR1 LGHDT and CDR2 YNNKEL (reference sequence). The CDR3 is made up of 15 amino acids. For the CDR3, the DNA is TGTGCCAGCAGCCCCCGGGACACCTCTGGAAACACCATATATTTT. It translates to CASSPRDTSGNTIYF.

This clone was seen more than once but under ten times. The V and J genes are TRBV12-3 or TRBV12-4 and TRBJ1-2; weak D call: TRBD1 (6 bases). Trimming cost V 7 bases and J 8 bases, with 14 bases left between them. The CDR3 length is 12 residues. CDR3 sequence reads: CASIPYREGYTF. Here the CDR3 DNA reads TGTGCCAGCATCCCTTACAGGGAAGGCTACACCTTC.

The V and J genes are TRBV10-3 and TRBJ2-3; D possibly corresponds to TRBD1 (5 bases). This CDR3 contains 13 residues. Trimming shortened V by 11 bases and J by 0 bases, and 12 bases separated the two germline ends. Germline V gives CDR1 ENHRY, CDR2 SYGVKD. Written as DNA, the CDR3 is TGTGCCTATAAACAGGAGAGCACAGATACGCAGTATTTT. This encodes CAYKQESTDTQYF.